These 5 T cell receptor beta chains were sequenced from one sample in a study of OX40 agonist ivuxolimab in advanced cancers. The library relied on the immunoSEQ multiplex PCR assay. In TCRdb, the immuneACCESS table is reduced to in-frame sequences with V and J assigned. These tables do not hold every clone; where another copy was compared, an unresolved V gene accounts for under half, and the others remain unexplained. The sample table contains around 43,000 clones; only one count was recorded for roughly 90% of them. The ten largest clones add up to less than 20% of the sample. This sample comprised CD4+ or CD8+ T cells sorted from blood, obtained in a trial of the OX40 agonist ivuxolimab. The source of these receptors is an adult with an advanced solid tumor such as melanoma, head and neck, liver or kidney cancer.

This clone was observed once. The rearrangement links TRBV11-2 to TRBJ2-5; 8 bases agree with TRBD2. V lost 1 base, J lost 5 bases, and 9 bases stayed unmatched. The CDR3 sequence is 16 residues long. CDR1 and CDR2 (germline): SGHAT, FQNNGV. The CDR3, as DNA: TGTGCCAGCAGCTTAGGGGGACTAGGCATGGGGGAGACCCAGTACTTC. Its protein is CASSLGGLGMGETQYF. The full variable domain, its missing parts supplied by reference TRBV11-2 and TRBJ2-5, is EAGVAQSPRYKIIEKRQSVAFWCNPISGHATLYWYQQILGQGPKLLIQFQNNGVVDDSQLPKDRFSAERLKGVDSTLKIQPAKLEDSAVYLCASSLGGLGMGETQYFGPGTRLLVL.

The chain carries TRBV7-6 and TRBJ2-3, with 12 bases matching TRBD2. Trimming took 2 bases from V and 5 from J; bases not matched to a gene: 8. The germline V gene encodes CDR1 SGHVS and CDR2 FNYEAQ. This CDR3 is built from 17 residues. CDR3: CASSLSLAGGLIDTQYF. In DNA form, the CDR3 reads TGTGCCAGCAGCTTAAGTCTAGCGGGGGGGCTGATAGATACGCAGTATTTT.

This rearrangement joins TRBV9 to TRBJ1-2; 11 nucleotides line up with TRBD1. The length of the CDR3 is 15 residues. CDR1 is SGDLS, CDR2 YYNGEE, per germline. V lost 6 bases and J lost 2; bases outside the gene matches: 6. This CDR3 is CASTPRDRGNYGYTF. In DNA, the CDR3 is TGTGCCAGCACCCCCAGGGACAGGGGGAACTATGGCTACACCTTC.

This rearrangement joins TRBV10-2 to TRBJ2-1; D remains ambiguous. Germline V gives CDR1 WSHSY, CDR2 SAAADI. The V and J ends lost 8 bases and 9 bases respectively, with 23 bases between them. The CDR3 contains 15 residues. DNA for the CDR3: TGCGCCAGCCTCCGTCTGGGCCCTCAACACGGTGAGCAGTTCTTC. Residues: CASLRLGPQHGEQFF.

The rearrangement joins TRBV19 to TRBJ2-3; no reliable D call. V lost 0 bases and J lost 5, with 6 bases in between. This CDR3 has 13 amino acids. Per the germline V gene, CDR1 is LNHDA and CDR2 is SQIVND (reference sequence). The CDR3 loop reads CASSIDQEDTQYF. The CDR3 nucleotides are TGTGCCAGTAGTATAGATCAGGAAGATACGCAGTATTTT.